This TCR beta chain is from a study of T cell clonality in common variable immunodeficiency. Study-wide results and caveats: In common variable immunodeficiency, TCR beta chains reportedly carried fewer deletions and N-nucleotide insertions.

Sequenced by immunoSEQ multiplex PCR; TCRdb stores in-frame clones only, minus some. In total the sample includes under 30,000 clones, none of them seen once. The CDR3 runs to 12 residues. The V gene lost 9 bases and the J gene lost 3 bases, with 10 bases spanning the gap. Germline CDR1 and CDR2: LNHDA and SQIVND (reference sequence). About this clone: Its target is unknown. The CDR3 end lies 3 residues beyond the end of the read and is filled in from the germline J gene.

This clonotype originated in a human donor with common variable immunodeficiency. The chain recombines TRBV19 with TRBJ2-3, with a weak D call TRBD2 (5 bases). Material for sequencing was peripheral blood mononuclear cells. The CDR3 reads CASSRGTDTQYF. CDR3 bases read: TGTGCCAGCTCCCGGGGTACAGATACG.